What follows describes a single TCR beta chain. The data are from a study of T cell clonotyping in hematopoietic cell transplantation. CDR1 is MNHEY, CDR2 SVGAGI, per germline. The CDR3 has 14 residues. V was shortened by 0 bases and J by 5 bases, with 8 bases between the two germline ends. Clones were sequenced by immunoSEQ multiplex PCR, and TCRdb holds only the in-frame ones, with some missing. The sample holds 25,000 to 30,000 clones; about three quarters are singletons and the top ten take about 6.8%. Time point defined: recipient sample about 28 days before transplant, after cytoreduction. Sequencing was performed on peripheral blood mononuclear cells, taken before stem cell transplant. The gene calls are TRBV6-5 and TRBJ2-1, with D possibly being TRBD2 (6 bases). The clonotype was recovered from a woman in her twenties or thirties with chronic myeloid leukemia. Some clones in this sample may be carry-over from other donors' samples. The CDR3 DNA reads as TGTGCCAGCAGTTACTCGGCGGGAAACAATGAGCAGTTCTTC. It yields the protein CASSYSAGNNEQFF.